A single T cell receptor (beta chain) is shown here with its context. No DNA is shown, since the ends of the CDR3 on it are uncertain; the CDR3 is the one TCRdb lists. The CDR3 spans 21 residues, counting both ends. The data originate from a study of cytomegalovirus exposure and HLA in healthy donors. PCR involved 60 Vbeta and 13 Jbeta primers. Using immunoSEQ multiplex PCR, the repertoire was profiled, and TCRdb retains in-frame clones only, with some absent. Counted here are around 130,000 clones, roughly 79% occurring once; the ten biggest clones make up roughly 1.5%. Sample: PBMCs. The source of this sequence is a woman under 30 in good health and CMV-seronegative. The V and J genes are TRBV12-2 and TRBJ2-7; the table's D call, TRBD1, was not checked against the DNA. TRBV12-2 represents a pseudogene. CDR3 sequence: CASRLEGGTGIFASGSYEQYF.